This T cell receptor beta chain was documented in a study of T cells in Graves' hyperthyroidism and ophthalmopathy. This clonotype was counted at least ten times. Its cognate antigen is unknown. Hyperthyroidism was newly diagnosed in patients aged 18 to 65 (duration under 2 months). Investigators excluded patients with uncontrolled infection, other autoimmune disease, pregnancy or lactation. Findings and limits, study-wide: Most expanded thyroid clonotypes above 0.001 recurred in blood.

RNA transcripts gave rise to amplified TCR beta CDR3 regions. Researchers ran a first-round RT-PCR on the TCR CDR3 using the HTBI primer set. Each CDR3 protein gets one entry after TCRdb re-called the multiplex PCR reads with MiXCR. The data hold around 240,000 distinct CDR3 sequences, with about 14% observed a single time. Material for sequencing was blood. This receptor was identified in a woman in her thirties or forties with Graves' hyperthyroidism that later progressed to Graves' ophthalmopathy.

CDR3 DNA sequence: TGTGCCAGCAGTGACCCCAGCGGGAGAACCTACAATGAGCAGTTCTTC. Translation gives CASSDPSGRTYNEQFF. The chain links TRBV6-2 or TRBV6-3 to TRBJ2-1; 8 nucleotides agree with TRBD2. The CDR3 length is 16 residues. V was clipped by 5 bases and J by 2 bases; unmatched bases: 8. Germline V CDR1 and CDR2: MNHEY, SVGEGT.